The 11 T cell receptor beta chains reported below all come from one sample, sequenced in a study of persistence of HIV-infected CD4 T cells. Their specific antigens are unknown. The libraries were made with immunoSEQ version 4 in survey mode. TCRdb's copy holds only in-frame clones and misses some; the assay was immunoSEQ multiplex PCR. This sample has 25,000 to 35,000 clones, with approximately 70% found just once. Overlapping HIV-1 Gag 15-mer peptides at approximately 0.91 ug per peptide per mL were used. Responding CD4+ T cells were sorted by upregulation of both CD40 ligand and CD69. The specimen was CD4+ T cells sorted from PBMCs after 18-hour stimulation, collected from a patient who received antiretroviral therapy. These receptor sequences come from an adult man with HIV who was CMV-seropositive.

Only a few counts were recorded for this clone. J is TRBJ1-1 and V is TRBV29-1, with TRBD1 as a possible D gene (6 bases). The germline V gene has CDR1 SQVTM and CDR2 ANQGSEA. The CDR3 runs to 13 residues. V was cut by 0 bases and J by 4 bases, with 9 bases left in between. This chain's CDR3 is CSVEDRGRTEAFF. The CDR3 bases are TGCAGCGTTGAAGACAGGGGCCGCACTGAAGCTTTCTTT.

In its sample, this clone was seen a few times. The genes are TRBV28 and TRBJ1-4; maybe TRBD1 (5 bases). CDR1 and CDR2 from the germline V gene are MDHEN and SYDVKM. V was trimmed by 7 bases and J by 8 bases, leaving 26 bases between them. The length of the CDR3 is 17 residues. The CDR3 coding sequence is TGTGCCAGCATCTCTACAGGAGGTCCGGAGGTTTGGGAAAAACTGTTTTTT. Encoded protein: CASISTGGPEVWEKLFF.

The chain joins TRBV2 to TRBJ1-3; D possibly corresponds to TRBD1 (5 bases). The CDR3 runs to 16 residues. Germline V lookup: CDR1 SNHLY, CDR2 FYNNEI. Trimming removed 4 bases from V and 3 bases from J, with 16 bases in between. CDR3 coding DNA: TGTGCCAGCAGTGTTAATTTGGGCCAGGGTGGAAACACCATATATTTT. Its translation is CASSVNLGQGGNTIYF.

This clone was found a few times. The V gene is TRBV10-3, the J gene TRBJ2-5; 10 nucleotides align to TRBD1. This CDR3 has 16 residues. Trimming at V came to 3 bases and at J to 4 bases, leaving 8 bases not matched to a gene. Germline loops: CDR1 ENHRY, CDR2 SYGVKD. The CDR3 is CAISDPGQGMSETQYF. CDR3 in DNA: TGTGCCATCAGTGATCCGGGACAGGGGATGTCAGAGACCCAGTACTTC.

This clone occurred once. The chain couples TRBV5-4 to TRBJ1-6, with D perhaps TRBD1 (5 bases). The CDR3 spans 16 residues. The germline gives CDR1 SGHNT, CDR2 YYREEE (reference sequence). The ends were cut back, 0 bases at V and 0 bases at J, with 7 bases in the middle. The CDR3: CASSLEGSSYNSPLHF. The CDR3 DNA reads as TGTGCCAGCAGCTTGGAGGGGAGCTCCTATAATTCACCCCTCCACTTT.

This clone was detected only once. The genes are TRBV6-1 and TRBJ2-2; 9 nucleotides agree with TRBD1. Germline V gives CDR1 MNHNS, CDR2 SASEGT. Germline trimming cut 4 bases from V and 2 bases from J; bases unmatched to any gene: 5. The CDR3 consists of 16 residues. The CDR3 loop is CASSGGQGPNTGELFF. CDR3 DNA: TGTGCCAGCAGTGGGGGACAGGGCCCTAACACCGGGGAGCTGTTTTTT.

This clone has more than one count but fewer than ten. The chain uses TRBV6-5 and TRBJ2-4; tentative D call: TRBD2 (5 bases). Germline V CDR1 and CDR2: MNHEY, SVGAGI. V lost 6 bases, J lost 0 bases, and 9 bases lay in between. The CDR3 covers 14 residues. Here the CDR3 DNA reads TGTGCCAGCAGCAACGGACTAGCCAAAAACATTCAGTACTTC. It codes for CASSNGLAKNIQYF.

The J gene is TRBJ1-1, the V gene TRBV3-1 (or the pseudogene TRBV3-2); 7 bases are shared with TRBD1. Unmatched junction bases numbered 2, after V lost 7 bases and J lost 0 bases. In germline, CDR1 is LGHDT, CDR2 YNNKEL (reference sequence). The CDR3 extends over 13 amino acids. The CDR3 DNA is TGTGCCAGCACCAGGGGGGTGAACACTGAAGCTTTCTTT. This gives the protein CASTRGVNTEAFF.

V is TRBV28 and J is TRBJ1-6; 8 nucleotides match TRBD1. This CDR3 has 15 amino acids. Trimming at V came to 7 bases and at J to 7 bases, leaving 9 bases not matched to a gene. From germline, CDR1 is MDHEN and CDR2 SYDVKM. DNA for the CDR3: TGTGCCAGCAATCCAGGGGGCCCAGCGAATTCACCCCTCCACTTT. It codes for CASNPGGPANSPLHF.

The rearrangement joins TRBV7-9 to TRBJ2-1, with D perhaps matching TRBD1 (6 bases). The V gene's germline CDR1 is SEHNR and CDR2 FQNEAQ (reference sequence). Trimming removed 5 bases at V and 12 bases at J, with 20 bases between. The CDR3 totals 14 residues. The CDR3 sequence is CASSNSDSNGGQFF. The CDR3 DNA is TGTGCCAGCAGCAACTCGGACAGTAATGGAGGGCAGTTCTTC.

The CDR3 reads CSARVKGEQYF. CDR3 nucleotide sequence: TGCAGTGCTAGAGTGAAGGGGGAGCAGTACTTC. The chain uses TRBV20-1 and TRBJ2-7; D is possibly TRBD1 (5 bases). V shed 1 base and J shed 7 bases, with 8 bases lying between them. The CDR3 runs to 11 residues. Germline V gene sequence: CDR1 DFQATT, CDR2 SNEGSKA (reference sequence).